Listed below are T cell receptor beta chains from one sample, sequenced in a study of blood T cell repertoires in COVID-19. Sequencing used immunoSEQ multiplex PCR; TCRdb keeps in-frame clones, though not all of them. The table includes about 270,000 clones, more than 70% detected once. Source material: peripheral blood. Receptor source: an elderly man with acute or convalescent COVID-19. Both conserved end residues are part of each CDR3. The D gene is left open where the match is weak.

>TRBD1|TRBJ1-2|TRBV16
CASSQNRGNYGYTF
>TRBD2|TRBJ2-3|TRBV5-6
CASRVGLAFSDTQYF
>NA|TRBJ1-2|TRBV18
CASSPDQGGGYGYTF
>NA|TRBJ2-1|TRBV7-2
CATTPSSSYNEQFF
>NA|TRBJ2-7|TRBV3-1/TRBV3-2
CASSQVLGAEQYF
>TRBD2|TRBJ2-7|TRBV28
CASRTTSGNYEQYF
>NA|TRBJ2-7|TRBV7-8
CASSLKSIVQGEQYF
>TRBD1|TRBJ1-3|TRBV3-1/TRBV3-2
CASRRQGLDTIYF
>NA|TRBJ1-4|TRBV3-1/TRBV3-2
CASSQRTQGEKLFF
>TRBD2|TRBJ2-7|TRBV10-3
CAISDPSLAGPYEQYF
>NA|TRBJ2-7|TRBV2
CASTETRYQQYF
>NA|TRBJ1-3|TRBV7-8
CASSPGRQDFSGNTIYF
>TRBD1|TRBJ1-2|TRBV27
CASSFGQGVSYGYTF
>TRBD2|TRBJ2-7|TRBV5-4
CASSLVGRTSYEQYF
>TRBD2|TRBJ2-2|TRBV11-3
CASSLEAGVLGELFF
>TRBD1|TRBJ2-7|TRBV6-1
CASSEADRGAEYF
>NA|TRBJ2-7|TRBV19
CASLGGAGRDEQYF
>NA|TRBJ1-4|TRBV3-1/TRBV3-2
CASSYRGEDEKLFF
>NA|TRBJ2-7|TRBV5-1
CASSLDSREQYF
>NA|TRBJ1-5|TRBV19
CASRGQKSSQHF
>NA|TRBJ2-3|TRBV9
CASSVMAGSTDTQYF
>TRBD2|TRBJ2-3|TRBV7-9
CASSSISGSSDTQYF
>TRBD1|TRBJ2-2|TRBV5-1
CASTDRGNTGELFF
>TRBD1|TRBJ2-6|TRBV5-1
CASSLVPGTGTGANVLTF
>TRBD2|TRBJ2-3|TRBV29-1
CSVRGLAESTDTQYF
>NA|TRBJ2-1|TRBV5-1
CASSLGDSRNNEQFF
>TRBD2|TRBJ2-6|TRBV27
CASSWSGRASGANVLTF
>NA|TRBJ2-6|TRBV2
CASSTGQVGANVLTF
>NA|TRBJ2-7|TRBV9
CASSVESGYEQYF
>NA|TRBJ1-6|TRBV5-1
CASSEEAGVVSPLHF
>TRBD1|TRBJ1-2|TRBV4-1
CASSQADRFLANYGYTF
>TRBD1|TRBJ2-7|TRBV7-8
CASSPSGTGGFHEQYF
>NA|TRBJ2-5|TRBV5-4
CASSPGGSQETQYF